These 24 T cell receptor beta chains were sequenced from one sample in a study of siplizumab effects on memory and regulatory T cells. Generated by immunoSEQ multiplex PCR, the TCRdb table keeps only in-frame clones and is missing some. The sample shows approximately 94,000 clones, about 95% of them seen only once. Sequencing was carried out using non-Treg CD4+ T cells sorted from blood. The receptors here all came from a human donor in good health.

This clone was detected once. The chain uses TRBV5-4 and TRBJ2-1, with 12 nucleotides matching TRBD2. The CDR3 length is 16 residues. Germline V lookup: CDR1 SGHNT, CDR2 YYREEE (reference sequence). The V segment lost 4 bases and the J segment 9 bases; nucleotides outside the gene matches: 11. CDR3 amino acids: CASSPRTSGKGGEQFF. CDR3 sequence (DNA): TGTGCCAGCAGCCCACGGACTAGCGGGAAGGGCGGTGAGCAGTTCTTC.

The chain has TRBV14 and TRBJ1-1; 7 positions agree with TRBD1. Germline V CDR1 and CDR2: SGHDN, FVKESK. V lost 1 base to trimming and J lost 2 bases; unmatched junction nucleotides: 13. This CDR3 is 18 amino acids long. The CDR3 coding sequence is TGTGCCAGCAGCCAAGCTCCCGGGACAGACCCTAGAAACACTGAAGCTTTCTTT. It translates to CASSQAPGTDPRNTEAFF. The whole variable domain, filled in from reference TRBV14 and TRBJ1-1, reads EAGVTQFPSHSVIEKGQTVTLRCDPISGHDNLYWYRRVMGKEIKFLLHFVKESKQDESGMPNNRFLAERTGGTYSTLKVQPAELEDSGVYFCASSQAPGTDPRNTEAFFGQGTRLTVV.

The chain carries TRBV28 and TRBJ2-7; 8 nucleotides match TRBD1. The germline V gene encodes CDR1 MDHEN and CDR2 SYDVKM. The CDR3 consists of 13 residues. V shed 10 bases, J shed 1 base, and the junction held 6 bases outside the gene matches. As DNA, the CDR3 is TGTGCCACCACGACAGGGGAATCCTACGAGCAGTACTTC. Protein sequence: CATTTGESYEQYF.

This chain connects TRBV5-1 to TRBJ2-3; weak D call: TRBD2 (6 bases). The CDR3 sequence is 13 residues long. The V gene lost 6 bases and the J gene lost 0 bases, with 8 bases spanning the gap. Germline-derived CDR1 and CDR2 are SGHRS and YFSETQ. For the CDR3, the DNA is TGCGCCAGCAAGGGGACTAGCACAGATACGCAGTATTTT. This translates into CASKGTSTDTQYF.

The chain uses TRBV19 and TRBJ1-5, with D tentatively TRBD1 (5 bases). Between the trimmed V and J ends, which lost 3 bases and 3 bases, there was a span of 12 bases. Per the germline V gene, CDR1 is LNHDA and CDR2 is SQIVND (reference sequence). The CDR3 loop spans 15 amino acids. CDR3 sequence reads: CASSMAGQNNQPQHF. In DNA form, the CDR3 reads TGTGCCAGTAGTATGGCAGGGCAAAACAATCAGCCCCAGCATTTT.

This chain uses TRBV7-9 with TRBJ2-7, with D tentatively TRBD1 (5 bases). The CDR3 is made up of 15 amino acids. Germline lookup yields CDR1 SEHNR and CDR2 FQNEAQ (reference sequence). The V end lost 5 bases, the J end lost 4 bases, and 18 bases lay between the germline ends. CDR3 nucleotides: TGTGCCAGCAGCCCTTGGGGCAAAAAACTTTACGAGCAGTACTTC. This translates into CASSPWGKKLYEQYF.

To note about this clone: One end of the junction is discordant with germline, which a read error may explain. The rearrangement joins TRBV7-7 to TRBJ2-2, with no clear D. The CDR3 is 14 amino acids. Looked up from germline, CDR1 is SSHAT and CDR2 is FNYEAQ (reference sequence). The CDR3 region has the DNA TGTGCTAGCAGCTTTGGGCCGGGCACCGGGGAGCTGTTTTTT. This gives the protein CASSFGPGTGELFF.

The gene calls are TRBV18 and TRBJ1-1, with 7 bases lining up with TRBD1. V lost 6 bases to trimming and J lost 1 base; unmatched junction nucleotides: 8. This CDR3 has 15 amino acids. Per the germline V gene, CDR1 is KGHSH and CDR2 is LQKENI. CDR3 nucleotides: TGTGCCAGCTCTCAGGGGGAATTTGGGAACACTGAAGCTTTCTTT. This translates into CASSQGEFGNTEAFF.

This chain links TRBV7-9 with TRBJ2-2; D is uncertain. V lost 5 bases to trimming and J lost 5 bases, with 9 bases between them. In germline, CDR1 is SEHNR, CDR2 FQNEAQ (reference sequence). The CDR3 spans 13 residues. The CDR3 spells CASSLTSTGELFF. The CDR3 nucleotides are TGTGCCAGCAGCCTAACATCGACCGGGGAGCTGTTTTTT.

The V and J genes are TRBV29-1 and TRBJ2-7; D possibly corresponds to TRBD1 (6 bases). V was cut by 6 bases and J by 6 bases, with 18 bases left in between. Germline CDR1 is SQVTM and CDR2 is ANQGSEA. The CDR3 is made up of 13 amino acids. CDR3 in amino acids: CSVRQDLRLEQYF. The CDR3 nucleotides are TGCAGCGTCAGACAGGACCTACGGCTCGAGCAGTACTTC.

The rearrangement joins TRBV19 to TRBJ1-3; D is unresolved. This CDR3 is built from 15 residues. Germline V gene sequence: CDR1 LNHDA, CDR2 SQIVND (reference sequence). V was clipped by 3 bases and J by 0 bases, with 9 bases between them. The CDR3 reads CASSITGISGNTIYF. The CDR3, as DNA: TGTGCCAGTAGTATTACCGGGATCTCTGGAAACACCATATATTTT.

The J gene is TRBJ1-5, the V gene TRBV19; no clear D. Germline-derived CDR1 and CDR2 are LNHDA and SQIVND (reference sequence). Deletions cut 1 base from V and 2 bases from J, with 18 bases between. The CDR3 consists of 18 residues. This chain's CDR3 is CASSIAVRRGKGNQPQHF. In DNA form, the CDR3 reads TGTGCCAGTAGTATAGCAGTGAGGCGAGGGAAGGGCAATCAGCCCCAGCATTTT.

The CDR3: CASSPRMGEKLFF. CDR3 coding DNA: TGTGCCAGTAGTCCCCGGATGGGCGAAAAACTGTTTTTT. The chain uses TRBV19 and TRBJ1-4; D remains unclear. V was shortened by 5 bases and J by 8 bases, with 12 bases between the two germline ends. Per germline, CDR1 LNHDA and CDR2 SQIVND (reference sequence). The CDR3 totals 13 residues.

A remark on this clone: Other DNA sequences from this sample encode an identical CDR3 as well. The gene calls are TRBV7-9 and TRBJ1-4; 9 bases line up with TRBD1. CDR1 SEHNR and CDR2 FQNEAQ come from the germline V gene (reference sequence). After removal of 3 bases from V and 0 bases from J, the junction contained 2 bases not matched to a gene. CDR3 size: 16 residues. CDR3 protein: CASSLRQGATNEKLFF. The CDR3 bases are TGTGCCAGCAGCTTGAGACAGGGGGCAACTAATGAAAAACTGTTTTTT. The whole variable domain, filled in from reference TRBV7-9 and TRBJ1-4, reads DTGVSQNPRHKITKRGQNVTFRCDPISEHNRLYWYRQTLGQGPEFLTYFQNEAQLEKSRLLSDRFSAERPKGSFSTLEIQRTEQGDSAMYLCASSLRQGATNEKLFFGSGTQLSVL.

Only one count was recorded for this clone. The chain combines TRBV7-3 with TRBJ2-5; 9 bases are shared with TRBD2. This CDR3 contains 17 residues. Germline CDR1 is SGHTA and CDR2 is FQGTGA. The J segment lost 4 bases and the V segment lost 4 bases, leaving 13 bases of the junction unmatched. CDR3 amino acids: CASSSRGSGSLGETQYF. DNA for the CDR3: TGTGCCAGCAGCTCCAGAGGTAGCGGGAGCTTGGGAGAGACCCAGTACTTC.

The CDR3 protein is CASSLAGTSENEQFF. For the CDR3, the DNA is TGTGCCAGCAGCCTCGCCGGGACTAGCGAAAATGAGCAGTTCTTC. The V gene is TRBV7-3, the J gene TRBJ2-1; 10 nucleotides line up with TRBD2. The germline gives CDR1 SGHTA, CDR2 FQGTGA. There are 15 residues in the CDR3. V lost 5 bases, J lost 7 bases, and 8 bases stayed unmatched.

This rearrangement joins TRBV19 to TRBJ2-3, with 7 bases matching TRBD1. The CDR3 is 16 amino acids. Per germline, CDR1 LNHDA and CDR2 SQIVND (reference sequence). J lost 1 base, V lost 5 bases, and 9 bases had no gene match. The CDR3 DNA is TGTGCCAGTAGTGCCCAGACAGGGATGGGCACAGATACGCAGTATTTT. Translation gives CASSAQTGMGTDTQYF.

The rearrangement joins TRBV11-3 to TRBJ2-3, with a weak D call TRBD2 (6 bases). In germline, CDR1 is SGHNT, CDR2 YENEEA. The V end lost 3 bases, the J end lost 0 bases, and 22 bases lay between the germline ends. CDR3 length: 19 amino acids. This CDR3 reads CASSFSLPGDALSTDTQYF. CDR3 nucleotide sequence: TGTGCCAGCAGCTTTAGTCTACCGGGAGATGCCCTCAGCACAGATACGCAGTATTTT.

J is TRBJ2-7 and V is TRBV6-4, with 9 bases lining up with TRBD2. Germline V gives CDR1 MRHNA, CDR2 SNTAGT. This CDR3 is built from 16 residues. The J segment lost 3 bases and the V segment lost 6 bases, leaving 12 bases of the junction unmatched. CDR3 sequence reads: CASSPLRLAGLYEQYF. The DNA for the CDR3 is TGTGCCAGCAGCCCCCTGAGGCTAGCGGGACTCTACGAGCAGTACTTC.

The chain joins TRBV7-9 to TRBJ2-7; the D gene could be TRBD1 or TRBD2 (6 bases each). The germline V gene encodes CDR1 SEHNR and CDR2 FQNEAQ (reference sequence). V lost 3 bases and J 7 bases, leaving 10 bases between the germline ends. This CDR3 is 12 amino acids long. The CDR3 protein is CASSFQGREQYF. The CDR3 region has the DNA TGTGCCAGCAGCTTCCAGGGGAGGGAGCAGTACTTC.

This chain links TRBV28 with TRBJ1-2; D is unclear. The germline gives CDR1 MDHEN, CDR2 SYDVKM. Trimming shortened V by 6 bases and J by 4 bases, and 15 bases separated the two germline ends. The length of the CDR3 is 14 residues. The CDR3 sequence is CASSPLETVYGYTF. Written as DNA, the CDR3 is TGTGCCAGCAGCCCGCTAGAAACGGTCTATGGCTACACCTTC.

The chain carries TRBV25-1 and TRBJ1-1, with a possible D match to TRBD1 (6 bases). The germline V gene has CDR1 MGHDK and CDR2 SYGVNS. V lost 3 bases, J lost 10 bases, and 15 bases lay in between. This CDR3 contains 13 residues. CDR3 loop: CASSEADRRLAFF. The CDR3 DNA reads as TGTGCCAGCAGTGAGGCCGACAGGAGGTTAGCTTTCTTT.

The chain uses TRBV7-2 and TRBJ1-1; TRBD1 is a possible D gene (5 bases). Deletions cut 2 bases from V and 5 bases from J, with 15 bases between. CDR3 length: 15 amino acids. Germline CDR1 and CDR2: SGHTA and FQGNSA. The CDR3 here is CASSLQGPVLTEAFF. DNA for the CDR3: TGTGCCAGCAGCTTACAGGGTCCGGTTTTGACTGAAGCTTTCTTT. Looking up the rest from reference TRBV7-2 and TRBJ1-1 gives the full variable domain: GAGVSQSPSNKVTEKGKDVELRCDPISGHTALYWYRQSLGQGLEFLIYFQGNSAPDKSGLPSDRFSAERTGGSVSTLTIQRTQQEDSAVYLCASSLQGPVLTEAFFGQGTRLTVV.

This clone has only one observation. V usage is TRBV7-3 and J usage is TRBJ1-1; the D gene is possibly TRBD1 (6 bases). V was clipped by 5 bases and J by 5 bases, with 18 bases between them. Germline V gene lookup returns CDR1 SGHTA and CDR2 FQGTGA. The CDR3 is 15 residues long. CDR3 sequence reads: CASSPLGAQDTEAFF. The CDR3 bases are TGTGCCAGCAGCCCCCTGGGGGCTCAAGATACTGAAGCTTTCTTT.